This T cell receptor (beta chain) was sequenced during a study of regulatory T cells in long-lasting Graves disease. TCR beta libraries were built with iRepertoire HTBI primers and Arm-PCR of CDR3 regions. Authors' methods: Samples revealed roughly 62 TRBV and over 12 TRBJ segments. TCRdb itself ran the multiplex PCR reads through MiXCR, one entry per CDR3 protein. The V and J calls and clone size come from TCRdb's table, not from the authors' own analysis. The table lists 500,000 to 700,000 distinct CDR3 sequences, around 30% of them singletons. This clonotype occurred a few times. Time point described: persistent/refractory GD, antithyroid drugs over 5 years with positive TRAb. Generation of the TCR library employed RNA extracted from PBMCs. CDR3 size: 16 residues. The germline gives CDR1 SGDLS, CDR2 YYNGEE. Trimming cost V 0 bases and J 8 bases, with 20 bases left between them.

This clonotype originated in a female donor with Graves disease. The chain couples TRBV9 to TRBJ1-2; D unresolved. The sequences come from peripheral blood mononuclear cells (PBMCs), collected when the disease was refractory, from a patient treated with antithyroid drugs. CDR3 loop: CASSVDFVGKIGGYTF. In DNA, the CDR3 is TGTGCCAGCAGCGTAGACTTTGTCGGGAAAATTGGAGGCTACACCTTC.